The 30 T cell receptor beta chains in this list originate from one sample, sequenced in a study of T cells in Graves' hyperthyroidism and ophthalmopathy. Regions amplified from RNA transcripts were the TCR beta CDR3 regions. RT-PCR in the first round (using the HTBI primer set) targeted the TCR CDR3. Each CDR3 protein is one row after TCRdb ran MiXCR on the multiplex PCR reads. The sample lists hundreds of thousands of distinct CDR3 sequences, less than 25% occurring once. Sequencing was carried out using blood. These TCRs come from a man between 25 and 39 years old with Graves' ophthalmopathy.

The chain joins TRBV19 to TRBJ2-2; D is unclear. Trimming removed 3 bases at V and 6 bases at J, with 2 bases between. The germline CDR1 and CDR2 sequences are LNHDA and SQIVND (reference sequence). There are 11 residues in the CDR3. DNA for the CDR3: TGTGCCAGTAGTATGTCCGGGGAGCTGTTTTTT. The encoded protein is CASSMSGELFF.

The V and J genes are TRBV13 and TRBJ2-1, with TRBD2 matching 9 bases. Germline V gives CDR1 PRHDT, CDR2 FYEKMQ (reference sequence). V shed 0 bases and J 8 bases; nucleotides not matched to a gene: 5. CDR3 length equals 15 residues. This CDR3 is CASSLGTSGLDEQFF. The CDR3 DNA follows: TGTGCCAGCAGCTTAGGGACTAGCGGTTTGGATGAGCAGTTCTTC.

This clonotype has more than one count but fewer than ten. The chain has TRBV20-1 and TRBJ2-7, with a weak D call TRBD2 (5 bases). The CDR3 is 13 residues long. CDR1 is DFQATT and CDR2 is SNEGSKA in the germline V gene (reference sequence). The V gene lost 3 bases and the J gene lost 0 bases, with 9 bases spanning the gap. DNA of the CDR3: TGCAGTGCTAGTGAAGGGAGCTCCTACGAGCAGTACTTC. Encoded protein: CSASEGSSYEQYF.

The chain combines TRBV7-2 with TRBJ2-3, with 10 bases lining up with TRBD2. The CDR3 length is 15 residues. The V and J ends lost 7 bases and 3 bases, in that order; junction bases with no gene match: 7. Germline CDR1 SGHTA, CDR2 FQGNSA. The CDR3 DNA reads TGTGCCAGCATCGTTGTAGCGGGAGGAACAGATACGCAGTATTTT. It yields the protein CASIVVAGGTDTQYF.

V usage is TRBV28 and J usage is TRBJ2-2; D not resolved. The CDR3 contains 12 residues. The ends were cut back, 6 bases at V and 1 base at J, with 3 bases in the middle. Per germline, CDR1 MDHEN and CDR2 SYDVKM. DNA of the CDR3: TGTGCCAGCAGATTGAACACCGGGGAGCTGTTTTTT. This sequence encodes CASRLNTGELFF.

V usage is TRBV6-1 and J usage is TRBJ1-4; D uncertain. Trimming took 6 bases from V and 7 from J, leaving 18 bases between them. CDR3 size: 15 residues. The germline V gene has CDR1 MNHNS and CDR2 SASEGT. In DNA, the CDR3 is TGTGCCAGCAGCCCCTCGGGTGGGCCGGGTGAAAAACTGTTTTTT. Translated, it gives CASSPSGGPGEKLFF.

V and J are TRBV6-2 or TRBV6-3 and TRBJ2-7, with a possible D match to TRBD2 (5 bases). The CDR3 has 15 amino acids. V shed 7 bases and J shed 0 bases, with 16 bases lying between them. The V gene's germline CDR1 is MNHEY and CDR2 SVGEGT. The CDR3 reads CASTTVGSGSYEQYF. CDR3 sequence (DNA): TGTGCCAGCACTACGGTGGGAAGCGGCTCCTACGAGCAGTACTTC.

This clonotype showed up just a few times. The V and J genes are TRBV5-1 and TRBJ1-1; 10 bases align to TRBD1. The CDR3 sequence is 15 residues long. CDR1 and CDR2 from the germline V gene are SGHRS and YFSETQ. V lost 2 bases, J lost 4 bases, and 5 bases stayed unmatched. CDR3 in amino acids: CASSFRQGAGTEAFF. The CDR3 DNA reads as TGCGCCAGCAGCTTCAGACAGGGGGCTGGCACTGAAGCTTTCTTT.

This chain's CDR3 is CSASQLGGIDTEAFF. As DNA, the CDR3 is TGCAGTGCTAGCCAACTGGGAGGGATCGACACTGAAGCTTTCTTT. This rearrangement joins TRBV20-1 to TRBJ1-1; D is undetermined. Trimming removed 3 bases at V and 3 bases at J, with 17 bases between. The CDR3 is 15 residues long. CDR1 and CDR2 (germline): DFQATT, SNEGSKA (reference sequence).

This chain uses TRBV5-1 with TRBJ1-6; D gene ambiguous. Trimming cost V 4 bases and J 8 bases, with 16 bases left between them. This CDR3 has 15 amino acids. The germline gives CDR1 SGHRS, CDR2 YFSETQ. CDR3 DNA: TGCGCCAGCAGCCGCTGGGCAAGGCGGGATTCACCCCTCCACTTT. Its translation is CASSRWARRDSPLHF.

The rearrangement uses TRBV2 and TRBJ2-3, with D uncertain. The CDR3 runs to 8 residues. The germline V gene encodes CDR1 SNHLY and CDR2 FYNNEI. Trimming cost V 8 bases and J 13 bases, with 7 bases left between them. The CDR3 loop is CASGAEYF. CDR3 nucleotide sequence: TGTGCCAGCGGTGCGGAGTATTTT.

This clonotype was seen more than once but under ten times. The chain carries TRBV10-3 and TRBJ2-1; 15 nucleotides match TRBD2. J gave up 6 bases and V 9 bases, and 3 bases lay outside the gene matches. This CDR3 has 14 residues. CDR1 ENHRY and CDR2 SYGVKD come from the germline V gene. CDR3 residues: CAIMGLAGGNEQFF. In DNA, the CDR3 is TGTGCCATAATGGGACTAGCGGGAGGCAATGAGCAGTTCTTC.

This clonotype was detected ten times or more. The V and J genes are TRBV6-1 and TRBJ2-1; D possibly matches TRBD1 or TRBD2 (5 bases each). The ends were cut back, 7 bases at V and 10 bases at J, with 14 bases in the middle. This CDR3 comprises 12 residues. CDR1 MNHNS and CDR2 SASEGT come from the germline V gene. The CDR3 loop is CASTRGDGEQFF. CDR3 sequence (DNA): TGTGCCAGCACGAGGGGAGATGGAGAGCAGTTCTTC.

This clonotype was seen more than once but under ten times. This chain links TRBV5-1 with TRBJ2-1; the match to TRBD2 covers 11 bases. The ends lost 1 base at V and 6 bases at J; junction bases unmatched: 12. CDR3 size: 18 residues. Germline V CDR1 and CDR2: SGHRS, YFSETQ. CDR3 in amino acids: CASSLTSGSEKGLNEQFF. The DNA for the CDR3 is TGCGCCAGCAGCTTGACTAGCGGGAGTGAAAAGGGCCTCAATGAGCAGTTCTTC.

This clonotype was picked up many times. The V gene is TRBV18, the J gene TRBJ2-1; D is unclear. The length of the CDR3 is 13 residues. Germline CDR1 reads KGHSH; CDR2 reads LQKENI. V lost 6 bases and J lost 8, with 14 bases in between. The DNA of the CDR3 is TGTGCCAGCTCGGTTCGAATTACCGATGAGCAGTTCTTC. Translating gives CASSVRITDEQFF.

This clonotype was detected only a few times. The genes are TRBV14 and TRBJ2-2, with D perhaps matching TRBD2 (5 bases). V gave up 1 base and J gave up 4 bases, with 13 bases separating them. Germline loops: CDR1 SGHDN, CDR2 FVKESK. There are 16 residues in the CDR3. The DNA for the CDR3 is TGTGCCAGCAGCCAAGGGCCCGCGGGCGTCACCGGGGAGCTGTTTTTT. Residues: CASSQGPAGVTGELFF.

There are a few counts of this clonotype. The rearrangement uses TRBV19 and TRBJ2-5; D not certain. CDR3 size: 12 residues. Germline CDR1 and CDR2: LNHDA and SQIVND (reference sequence). The V and J ends lost 7 bases and 3 bases respectively, with 9 bases between them. This CDR3 is CASIRQKETQYF. CDR3 nucleotides: TGTGCCAGTATCAGGCAAAAAGAGACCCAGTACTTC.

This clonotype was picked up many times. The rearrangement joins TRBV2 to TRBJ1-5; D is undetermined. The V gene lost 6 bases and the J gene lost 3 bases, with 12 bases spanning the gap. CDR1 and CDR2 (germline): SNHLY, FYNNEI. The CDR3 is made up of 14 amino acids. The DNA for the CDR3 is TGTGCCAGCAGCCCTCGACGGAACAATCAGCCCCAGCATTTT. The encoded protein is CASSPRRNNQPQHF.

In this sample, this clonotype turned up many times. The chain couples TRBV28 to TRBJ2-1; 16 bases fit TRBD2. Germline V lookup: CDR1 MDHEN, CDR2 SYDVKM. CDR3 length equals 18 residues. The junction had 9 bases not matched to a gene; V was cut back by 5 bases and J by 5 bases. The CDR3 DNA sequence: TGTGCCAGCAGTCCCGGGACTAGCGGGAGGGCCGAACACAATGAGCAGTTCTTC. This sequence encodes CASSPGTSGRAEHNEQFF.

This clonotype was seen more than once but under ten times. V usage is TRBV24-1 and J usage is TRBJ2-1; D is ambiguous. V dropped 4 bases and J dropped 0 bases, with 9 bases sitting between them. This CDR3 region has 15 residues. The germline V gene encodes CDR1 KGHDR and CDR2 SFDVKD. Here the CDR3 reads CATSESRSSYNEQFF. CDR3 DNA sequence: TGTGCCACCAGTGAGTCCAGGAGCTCCTACAATGAGCAGTTCTTC.

Worth noting for this clonotype: A much larger clone lies one base from this, so it may be a read error. The rearrangement joins TRBV7-9 to TRBJ1-1; maybe TRBD1 (5 bases). The germline V gene encodes CDR1 SEHNR and CDR2 FQNEAQ (reference sequence). Trimming pared 5 bases from V and 9 bases from J, leaving 13 bases between. The CDR3 runs 12 residues. The CDR3: CASSGAGFKAFF. The CDR3 DNA reads TGTGCCAGCAGCGGGGCGGGCTTTAAAGCTTTCTTT.

V gene TRBV7-8 combines with J gene TRBJ2-1; 7 bases match TRBD1. With V trimmed by 0 bases and J by 10 bases, 9 bases remained unmatched. The CDR3 covers 15 residues. The germline CDR1 and CDR2 sequences are SGHVS and FQNEAQ. The CDR3 loop is CASSLAGTVTEEQFF. The CDR3 DNA is TGTGCCAGCAGCTTAGCCGGGACAGTGACCGAAGAGCAGTTCTTC.

This clonotype was picked up a small number of times. The gene calls are TRBV9 and TRBJ2-1; 7 bases match TRBD2. The V gene's germline CDR1 is SGDLS and CDR2 YYNGEE. Trimming at V came to 3 bases and at J to 5 bases, leaving 8 bases not matched to a gene. CDR3 length: 15 residues. CDR3 region: CASSDRTSFNNEQFF. The CDR3 DNA reads TGTGCCAGCAGCGACCGGACTAGTTTCAACAATGAGCAGTTCTTC.

This clonotype has only a few counts. The V call is TRBV6-5, the J call TRBJ1-5; a possible D gene is TRBD1 (6 bases). There are 15 residues in the CDR3. V lost 5 bases and J 3 bases, leaving 14 bases between the germline ends. CDR1 is MNHEY, CDR2 SVGAGI, per germline. The CDR3 sequence is CASSLQGIANQPQHF. The CDR3 region has the DNA TGTGCCAGCAGTCTACAGGGAATAGCCAATCAGCCCCAGCATTTT.

This clonotype was found many times. This chain connects TRBV3-1 to TRBJ1-2, with 8 bases identical to TRBD1. Per germline, CDR1 LGHDT and CDR2 YNNKEL (reference sequence). J gave up 0 bases and V 7 bases, and 10 bases lay outside the gene matches. CDR3 length: 16 residues. CDR3 DNA: TGTGCCAGCACCAAGGGACAGGCGAGAGCTAACTATGGCTACACCTTC. Translating gives CASTKGQARANYGYTF. The full variable domain, in which reference TRBV3-1 and TRBJ1-2 provide the parts outside the CDR3, is DTAVSQTPKYLVTQMGNDKSIKCEQNLGHDTMYWYKQDSKKFLKIMFSYNNKELIINETVPNRFSPKSPDKAHLNLHINSLELGDSAVYFCASTKGQARANYGYTFGSGTRLTVV.

This rearrangement joins TRBV5-1 to TRBJ2-5, with D tentatively TRBD2 (5 bases). This CDR3 has 14 residues. Trimming shortened V by 1 base and J by 5 bases, and 12 bases separated the two germline ends. Germline CDR1 is SGHRS and CDR2 is YFSETQ. The CDR3 is CASSLTGNRETQYF. The CDR3 coding sequence is TGCGCCAGCAGCTTGACGGGAAATCGGGAGACCCAGTACTTC.

Many counts were recorded for this clonotype. The chain carries TRBV28 and TRBJ2-7, with D tentatively TRBD1 (5 bases). CDR3 length: 14 amino acids. The ends were cut back, 5 bases at V and 0 bases at J, with 11 bases in the middle. In germline, CDR1 is MDHEN, CDR2 SYDVKM. CDR3 in amino acids: CASSPQESSYEQYF. The CDR3 nucleotides read TGTGCCAGCAGTCCACAGGAAAGCTCCTACGAGCAGTACTTC.

In its sample, this clonotype was seen a few times. This rearrangement joins TRBV27 to TRBJ2-2, with 8 bases that match TRBD2. Trimming cost V 4 bases and J 5 bases; bases outside gene matches: 6. This CDR3 region has 15 residues. CDR1 and CDR2 (germline): MNHEY, SMNVEV (reference sequence). Written as DNA, the CDR3 is TGTGCCAGCAGTTCAGGCGAGCGGGAGACCGGGGAGCTGTTTTTT. This sequence encodes CASSSGERETGELFF.

The table lists this clonotype with many counts. As DNA, the CDR3 is TGCGCCAGCAGCTTAGGGACAGCGGTCTCCTACGAGCAGTACTTC. It is translated as CASSLGTAVSYEQYF. This chain links TRBV5-1 with TRBJ2-7; 7 bases agree with TRBD1. The CDR3 is 15 amino acids. Germline trimming cut 2 bases from V and 0 bases from J; bases unmatched to any gene: 5. CDR1 is SGHRS and CDR2 is YFSETQ in the germline V gene.

A few counts support this clonotype. The chain is built from TRBV30 and TRBJ2-3; 10 nucleotides match TRBD2. Germline V gene sequence: CDR1 GTSNPN, CDR2 SVGIG (reference sequence). The CDR3 contains 15 residues. With 5 bases clipped from V and 4 bases from J, the junction kept 9 bases outside the gene matches. CDR3 nucleotides: TGTGCCTGGCAGGTAGCGGGAGGAGGCGCAGATACGCAGTATTTT. Protein sequence: CAWQVAGGGADTQYF.